This T cell receptor beta chain stems from a study of shared clonotypes between healthy human individuals. The method was immunoSEQ multiplex PCR; TCRdb's version includes in-frame clones alone and lacks a portion of them. This table holds more than 2,000,000 clones, more than 90% found once. Donors were healthy HIV-negative adults without recently reported acute infections or vaccinations. CD4+ cell separation produced CD45RA+ naive and CD45RA-negative memory subsets. Concerning this clone: Other DNA sequences in this specimen translate into the identical CDR3.

The V and J ends lost 0 bases and 4 bases, in that order; junction bases with no gene match: 1. In germline, CDR1 is SGDLS, CDR2 YYNGEE. The CDR3 has 15 amino acids. The rearrangement joins TRBV9 to TRBJ2-5; 12 bases line up with TRBD2. The TCR comes from a man between 18 and 29 years old in good health. Input material: naive CD4+ T cells sorted from blood. Subset defined: CD45RA+ positively selected. The CDR3: CASSVGLAGAETQYF. CDR3 coding DNA: TGTGCCAGCAGCGTAGGACTAGCGGGAGCAGAGACCCAGTACTTC.